This T cell receptor beta chain originates from a study of radiotherapy plus CTLA-4 blockade in lung cancer. Study-level background: Disease control was seen in about 34% of patients, objective responses in roughly 17%.

Profiled with immunoSEQ multiplex PCR; TCRdb holds only in-frame clones, not every one. Here the sample spans about 62,000 clones, roughly 76% being singletons. Study results and caveats: Peripheral blood showed expansion of tumor-derived TCR clones after radiotherapy and ipilimumab. The best prediction of response reportedly came from early blood T cell clone dynamics, with interferon-beta.

The study gave focal radiation plus ipilimumab CTLA-4 blockade to patients with chemo-refractory metastatic non-small-cell lung cancer. Comments on this clone: Antigen: not known.

CDR1 and CDR2 (germline): MDHEN, SYDVKM. The V gene end was trimmed by 8 bases and the J gene end by 2 bases; junction bases not matched to a gene: 8. The CDR3 is 14 amino acids. The sample consisted of peripheral blood, taken from a patient treated with radiotherapy plus ipilimumab. V gene TRBV28 combines with J gene TRBJ1-2; 7 bases are shared with TRBD1. This receptor was obtained from a human donor with non-small cell lung cancer who had a complete response to radiotherapy plus ipilimumab. CDR3 amino acids: CASFGGGANYGYTF. The CDR3 DNA sequence: TGTGCCAGCTTCGGAGGGGGCGCCAACTATGGCTACACCTTC.